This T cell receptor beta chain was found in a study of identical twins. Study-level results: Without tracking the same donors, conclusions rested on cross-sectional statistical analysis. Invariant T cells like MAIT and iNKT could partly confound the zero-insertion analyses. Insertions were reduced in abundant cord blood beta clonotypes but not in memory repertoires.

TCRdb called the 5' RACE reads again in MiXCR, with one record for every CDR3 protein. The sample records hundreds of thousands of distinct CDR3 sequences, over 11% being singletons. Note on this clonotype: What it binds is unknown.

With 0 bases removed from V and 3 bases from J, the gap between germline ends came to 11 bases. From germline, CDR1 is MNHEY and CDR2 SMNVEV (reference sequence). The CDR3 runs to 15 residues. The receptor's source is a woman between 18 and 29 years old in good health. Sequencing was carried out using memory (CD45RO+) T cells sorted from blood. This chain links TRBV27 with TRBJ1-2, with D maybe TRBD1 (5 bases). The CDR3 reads CASSLSRQGDYGYTF. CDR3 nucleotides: TGTGCCAGCAGTTTATCGCGCCAGGGTGACTATGGCTACACCTTC.